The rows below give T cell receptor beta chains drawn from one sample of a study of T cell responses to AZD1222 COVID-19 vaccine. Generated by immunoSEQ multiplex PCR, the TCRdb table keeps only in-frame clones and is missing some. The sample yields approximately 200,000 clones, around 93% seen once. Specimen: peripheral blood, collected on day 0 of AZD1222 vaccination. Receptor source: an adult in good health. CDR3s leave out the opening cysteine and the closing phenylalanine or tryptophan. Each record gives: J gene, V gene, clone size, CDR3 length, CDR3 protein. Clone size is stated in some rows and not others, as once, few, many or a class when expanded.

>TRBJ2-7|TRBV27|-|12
ASSSRQGTYEQY
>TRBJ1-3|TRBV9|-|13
ASSARPGSGNTIY
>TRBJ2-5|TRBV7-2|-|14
ASSFQTSGFQETQY
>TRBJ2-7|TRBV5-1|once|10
ASSWQGIEQY
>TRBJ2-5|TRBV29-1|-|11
SVEGTGTRAQY
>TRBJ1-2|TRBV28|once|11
ASSLPETYGYT
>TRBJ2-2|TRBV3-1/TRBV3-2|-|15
ASSQERTGIDTGELF
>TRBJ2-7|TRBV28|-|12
ASSLYRGGYEQY
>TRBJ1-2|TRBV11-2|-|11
ASSPGTGYGYT
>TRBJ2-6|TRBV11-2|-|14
ASSPLVAAGANVLT
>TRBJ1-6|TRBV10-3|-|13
AISESDRAGEALH
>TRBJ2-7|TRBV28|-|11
ASLDGGRYEQY
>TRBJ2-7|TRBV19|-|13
ASSGRDTGPYEQY
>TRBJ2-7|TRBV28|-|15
ASSEDGPSGITDEQY
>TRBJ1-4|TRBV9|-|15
ASSPQLDRGKYEKLF
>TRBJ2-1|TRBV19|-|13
ASSIVSGSDNEQF
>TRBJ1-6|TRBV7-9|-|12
ASTHPSDNSPLH
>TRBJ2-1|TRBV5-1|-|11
ASSLGGPKEQF
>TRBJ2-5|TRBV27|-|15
ASSLSPFTSGQETQY
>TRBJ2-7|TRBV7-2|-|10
ASSLNMYEQY
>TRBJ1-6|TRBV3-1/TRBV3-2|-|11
ASSPRHDSPLH
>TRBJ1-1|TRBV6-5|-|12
ASSRRVVGTEAF
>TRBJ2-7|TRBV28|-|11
ASNLAGSREQY
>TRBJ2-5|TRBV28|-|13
ASSLVQGWQETQY
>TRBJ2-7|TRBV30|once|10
AYSTGGDEQY
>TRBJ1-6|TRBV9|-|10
ASSVGDSPLH
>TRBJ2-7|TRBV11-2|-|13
ASSLVGTGSYEQY
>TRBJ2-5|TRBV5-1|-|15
ASSLEPPTGRQETQY
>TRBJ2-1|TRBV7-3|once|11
ASSLFRSYEQF
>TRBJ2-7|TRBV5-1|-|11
ASRVLGFDEQY
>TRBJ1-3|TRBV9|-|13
ASSPDGGVRNTIY
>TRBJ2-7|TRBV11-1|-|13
ASSLGIADSYEQY
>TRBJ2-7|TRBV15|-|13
ATSNVRTVAYEQY